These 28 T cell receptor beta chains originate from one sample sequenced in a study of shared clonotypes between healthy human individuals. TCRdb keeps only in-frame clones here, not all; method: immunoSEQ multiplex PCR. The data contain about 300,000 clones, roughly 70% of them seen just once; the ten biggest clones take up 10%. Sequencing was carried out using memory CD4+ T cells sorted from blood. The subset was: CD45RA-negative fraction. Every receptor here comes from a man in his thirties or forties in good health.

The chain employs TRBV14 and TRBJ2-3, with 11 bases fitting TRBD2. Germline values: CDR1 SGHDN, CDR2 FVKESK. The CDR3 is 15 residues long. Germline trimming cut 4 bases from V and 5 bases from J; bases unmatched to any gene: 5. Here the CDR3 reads CASSPSGLAGDTQYF. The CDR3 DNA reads TGTGCCAGCAGCCCCTCCGGACTAGCGGGAGATACGCAGTATTTT.

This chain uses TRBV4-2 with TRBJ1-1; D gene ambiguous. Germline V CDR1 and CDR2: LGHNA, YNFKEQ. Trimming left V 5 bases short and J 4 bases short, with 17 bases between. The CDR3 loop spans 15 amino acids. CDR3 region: CASSMQELGPTEAFF. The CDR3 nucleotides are TGTGCCAGCAGCATGCAGGAGCTCGGCCCCACTGAAGCTTTCTTT.

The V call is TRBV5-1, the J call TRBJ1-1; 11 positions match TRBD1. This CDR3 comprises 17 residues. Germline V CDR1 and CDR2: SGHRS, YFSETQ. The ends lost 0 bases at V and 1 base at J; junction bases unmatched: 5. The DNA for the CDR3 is TGCGCCAGCAGCTTGGCGGACAGGGGGCTGGGGAACACTGAAGCTTTCTTT. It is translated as CASSLADRGLGNTEAFF.

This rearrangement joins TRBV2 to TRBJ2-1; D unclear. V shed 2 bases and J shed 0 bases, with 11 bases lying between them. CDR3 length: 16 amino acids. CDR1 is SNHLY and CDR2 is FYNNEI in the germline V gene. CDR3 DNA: TGTGCCAGCAGTGAACGTGGGGTAAGCTCCTACAATGAGCAGTTCTTC. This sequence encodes CASSERGVSSYNEQFF.

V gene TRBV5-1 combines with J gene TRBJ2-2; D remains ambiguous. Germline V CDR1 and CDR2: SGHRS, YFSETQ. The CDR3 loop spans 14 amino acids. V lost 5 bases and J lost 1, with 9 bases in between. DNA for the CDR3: TGCGCCAGCAGAGGCACCCAGAACACCGGGGAGCTGTTTTTT. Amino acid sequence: CASRGTQNTGELFF.

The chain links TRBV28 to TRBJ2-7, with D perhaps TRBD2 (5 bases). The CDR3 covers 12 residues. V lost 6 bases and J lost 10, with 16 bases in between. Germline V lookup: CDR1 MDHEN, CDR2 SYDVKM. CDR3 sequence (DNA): TGTGCCAGCAGCCGGACCCTCGGGAACCAGTACTTC. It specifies CASSRTLGNQYF.

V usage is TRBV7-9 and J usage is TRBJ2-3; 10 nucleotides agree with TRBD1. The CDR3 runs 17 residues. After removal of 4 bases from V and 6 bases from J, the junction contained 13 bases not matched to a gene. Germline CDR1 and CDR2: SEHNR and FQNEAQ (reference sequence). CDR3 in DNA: TGTGCCAGCAGCTGGTCTCCCGGGACAGGGGTCGGTGATACGCAGTATTTT. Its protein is CASSWSPGTGVGDTQYF.

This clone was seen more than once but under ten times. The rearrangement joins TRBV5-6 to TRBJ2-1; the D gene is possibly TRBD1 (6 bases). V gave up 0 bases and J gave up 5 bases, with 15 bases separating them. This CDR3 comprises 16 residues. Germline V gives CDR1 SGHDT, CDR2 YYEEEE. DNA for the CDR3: TGTGCCAGCAGCTTGGAAGTAGGACAGTTAAACAATGAGCAGTTCTTC. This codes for CASSLEVGQLNNEQFF.

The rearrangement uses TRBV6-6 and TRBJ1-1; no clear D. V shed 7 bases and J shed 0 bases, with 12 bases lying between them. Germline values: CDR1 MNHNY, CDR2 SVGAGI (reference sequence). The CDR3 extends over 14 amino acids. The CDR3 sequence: CASKTGSVNTEAFF. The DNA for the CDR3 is TGTGCCAGCAAGACGGGGAGTGTGAACACTGAAGCTTTCTTT.

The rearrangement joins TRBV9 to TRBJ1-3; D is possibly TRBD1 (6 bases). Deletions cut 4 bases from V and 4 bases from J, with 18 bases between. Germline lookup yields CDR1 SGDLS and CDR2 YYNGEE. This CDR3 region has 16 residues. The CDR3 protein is CASSTSNRVSGNTIYF. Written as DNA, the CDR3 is TGTGCCAGCAGCACAAGTAACAGGGTGTCCGGAAACACCATATATTTT.

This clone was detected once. The CDR3 here is CASSDPTGTGINEQFF. The CDR3 region has the DNA TGTGCCAGCAGTGACCCCACCGGGACAGGGATCAATGAGCAGTTCTTC. The chain has TRBV6-4 and TRBJ2-1; 9 nucleotides agree with TRBD1. The germline gives CDR1 MRHNA, CDR2 SNTAGT. The CDR3 contains 16 residues. The V segment lost 2 bases and the J segment 6 bases; nucleotides outside the gene matches: 8.

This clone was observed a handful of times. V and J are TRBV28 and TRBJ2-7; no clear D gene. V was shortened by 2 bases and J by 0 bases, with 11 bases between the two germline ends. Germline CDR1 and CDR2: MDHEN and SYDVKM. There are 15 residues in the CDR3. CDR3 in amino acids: CASSLPGIHSYEQYF. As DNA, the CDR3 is TGTGCCAGCAGTTTACCTGGGATACACTCCTACGAGCAGTACTTC. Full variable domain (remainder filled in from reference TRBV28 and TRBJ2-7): DVKVTQSSRYLVKRTGEKVFLECVQDMDHENMFWYRQDPGLGLRLIYFSYDVKMKEKGDIPEGYSVSREKKERFSLILESASTNQTSMYLCASSLPGIHSYEQYFGPGTRLTVT.

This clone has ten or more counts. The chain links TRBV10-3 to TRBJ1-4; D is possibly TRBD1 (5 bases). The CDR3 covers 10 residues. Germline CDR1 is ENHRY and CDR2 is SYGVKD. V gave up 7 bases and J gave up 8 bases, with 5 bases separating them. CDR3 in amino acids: CAITGEKLFF. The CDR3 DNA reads TGTGCCATCACAGGGGAAAAACTGTTTTTT.

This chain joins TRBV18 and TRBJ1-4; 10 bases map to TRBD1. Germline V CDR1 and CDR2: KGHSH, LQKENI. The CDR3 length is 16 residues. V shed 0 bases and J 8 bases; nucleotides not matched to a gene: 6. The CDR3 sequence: CASSPPGQGKDEKLFF. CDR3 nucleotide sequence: TGTGCCAGCTCACCACCGGGACAGGGGAAGGACGAAAAACTGTTTTTT.

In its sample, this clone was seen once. CDR3 nucleotide sequence: TGTGCCAGCTCACCCTCCGGGACCTACGAGCAGTACTTC. Residues: CASSPSGTYEQYF. The rearrangement uses TRBV18 and TRBJ2-7; tentatively, D is TRBD2 (5 bases). CDR3 length: 13 residues. The germline gives CDR1 KGHSH, CDR2 LQKENI. V lost 3 bases and J 2 bases, leaving 8 bases between the germline ends.

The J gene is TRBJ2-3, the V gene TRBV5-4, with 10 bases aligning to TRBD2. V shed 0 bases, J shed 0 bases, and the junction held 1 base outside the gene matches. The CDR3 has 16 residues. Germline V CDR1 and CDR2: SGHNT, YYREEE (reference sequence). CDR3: CASSLGTSGSTDTQYF. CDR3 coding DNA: TGTGCCAGCAGCTTGGGGACTAGCGGAAGCACAGATACGCAGTATTTT.

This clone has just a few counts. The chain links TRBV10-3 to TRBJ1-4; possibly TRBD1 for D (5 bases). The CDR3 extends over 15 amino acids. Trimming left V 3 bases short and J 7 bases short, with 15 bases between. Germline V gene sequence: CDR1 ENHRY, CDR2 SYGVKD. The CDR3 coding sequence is TGTGCCATCAGTGACGGAGTAGGGGCAGGTGAAAAACTGTTTTTT. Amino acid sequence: CAISDGVGAGEKLFF.

CDR3 in DNA: TGTGCCAGCAGCTTGGCGAGCGGGGGGGTCGATACGCAGTATTTT. Amino acid sequence: CASSLASGGVDTQYF. The V call is TRBV5-5, the J call TRBJ2-3; TRBD2 agrees at 10 bases. The CDR3 has 15 residues. Trimming took 0 bases from V and 6 from J; bases not matched to a gene: 4. CDR1 is SGHKS and CDR2 is YYEKEE in the germline V gene (reference sequence). Together with reference TRBV5-5 and TRBJ2-3, the CDR3 gives the full variable domain: DAGVTQSPTHLIKTRGQQVTLRCSPISGHKSVSWYQQVLGQGPQFIFQYYEKEERGRGNFPDRFSARQFPNYSSELNVNALLLGDSALYLCASSLASGGVDTQYFGPGTRLTVL.

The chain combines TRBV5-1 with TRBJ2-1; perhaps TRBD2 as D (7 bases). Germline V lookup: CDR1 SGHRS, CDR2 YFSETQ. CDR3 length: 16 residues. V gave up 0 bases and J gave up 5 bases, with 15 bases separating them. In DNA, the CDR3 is TGCGCCAGCAGCTTGGTTCTGGGAGGGGGGAACAATGAGCAGTTCTTC. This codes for CASSLVLGGGNNEQFF.

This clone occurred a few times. The CDR3 DNA reads TGTGCCAGCAGCTCGGGGGACTATAGCACAGATACGCAGTATTTT. This encodes CASSSGDYSTDTQYF. This rearrangement joins TRBV5-5 to TRBJ2-3; 7 bases are shared with TRBD2. CDR1 and CDR2 (germline): SGHKS, YYEKEE (reference sequence). The CDR3 length is 15 residues. With 3 bases clipped from V and 0 bases from J, the junction kept 4 bases outside the gene matches.

The CDR3 bases are TGTGCCAGCAGCCGCACTAGCGGCAATGAGCAGTTCTTC. It specifies CASSRTSGNEQFF. V gene TRBV7-9 combines with J gene TRBJ2-1; 8 nucleotides match TRBD2. Germline V lookup: CDR1 SEHNR, CDR2 FQNEAQ (reference sequence). The CDR3 loop spans 13 amino acids. With 5 bases clipped from V and 6 bases from J, the junction kept 3 bases outside the gene matches.

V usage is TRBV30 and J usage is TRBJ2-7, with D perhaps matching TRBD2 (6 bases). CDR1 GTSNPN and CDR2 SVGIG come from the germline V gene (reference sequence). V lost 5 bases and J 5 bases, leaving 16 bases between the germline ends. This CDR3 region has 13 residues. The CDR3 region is CAWDGRAGNEQYF. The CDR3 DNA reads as TGTGCCTGGGACGGCAGGGCGGGGAACGAGCAGTACTTC. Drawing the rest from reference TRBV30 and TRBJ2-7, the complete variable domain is SQTIHQWPATLVQPVGSPLSLECTVEGTSNPNLYWYRQAAGRGLQLLFYSVGIGQISSEVPQNLSASRPQDRQFILSSKKLLLSDSGFYLCAWDGRAGNEQYFGPGTRLTVT.

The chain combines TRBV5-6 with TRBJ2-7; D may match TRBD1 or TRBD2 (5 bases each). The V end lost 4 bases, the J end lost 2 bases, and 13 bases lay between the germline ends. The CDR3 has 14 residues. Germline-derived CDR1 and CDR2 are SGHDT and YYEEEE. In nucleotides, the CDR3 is TGTGCCAGCAGCATGTTAGGGACCACCTACGAGCAGTACTTC. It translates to CASSMLGTTYEQYF. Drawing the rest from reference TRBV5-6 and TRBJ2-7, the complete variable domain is DAGVTQSPTHLIKTRGQQVTLRCSPKSGHDTVSWYQQALGQGPQFIFQYYEEEERQRGNFPDRFSGHQFPNYSSELNVNALLLGDSALYLCASSMLGTTYEQYFGPGTRLTVT.

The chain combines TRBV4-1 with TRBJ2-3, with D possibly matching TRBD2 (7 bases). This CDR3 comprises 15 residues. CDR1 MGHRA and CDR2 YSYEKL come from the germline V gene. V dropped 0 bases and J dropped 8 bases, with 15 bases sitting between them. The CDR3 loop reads CASSQEFGRGGTQYF. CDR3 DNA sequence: TGCGCCAGCAGCCAAGAATTTGGGAGGGGGGGTACGCAGTATTTT.

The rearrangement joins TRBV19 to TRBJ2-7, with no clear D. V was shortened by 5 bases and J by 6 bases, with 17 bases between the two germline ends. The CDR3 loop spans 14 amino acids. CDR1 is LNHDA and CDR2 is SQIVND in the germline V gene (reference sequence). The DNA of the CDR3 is TGTGCCAGTAGTCCCGGGCAGAGAGGTAGCGAGCAGTACTTC. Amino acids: CASSPGQRGSEQYF. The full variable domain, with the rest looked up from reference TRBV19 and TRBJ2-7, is DGGITQSPKYLFRKEGQNVTLSCEQNLNHDAMYWYRQDPGQGLRLIYYSQIVNDFQKGDIAEGYSVSREKKESFPLTVTSAQKNPTAFYLCASSPGQRGSEQYFGPGTRLTVT.

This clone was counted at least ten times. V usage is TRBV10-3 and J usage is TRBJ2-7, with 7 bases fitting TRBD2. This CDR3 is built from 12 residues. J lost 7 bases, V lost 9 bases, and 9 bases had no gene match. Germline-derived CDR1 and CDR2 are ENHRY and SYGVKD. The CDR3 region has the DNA TGTGCCATTGAGGGAGTGGGGGGGGAGCAGTACTTC. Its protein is CAIEGVGGEQYF.

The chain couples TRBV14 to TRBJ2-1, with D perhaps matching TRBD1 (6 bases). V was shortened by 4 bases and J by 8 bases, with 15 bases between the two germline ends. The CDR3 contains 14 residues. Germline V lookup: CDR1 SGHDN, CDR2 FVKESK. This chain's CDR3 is CASSPRTVLDEQFF. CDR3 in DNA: TGTGCCAGCAGCCCCCGGACAGTTTTGGATGAGCAGTTCTTC.

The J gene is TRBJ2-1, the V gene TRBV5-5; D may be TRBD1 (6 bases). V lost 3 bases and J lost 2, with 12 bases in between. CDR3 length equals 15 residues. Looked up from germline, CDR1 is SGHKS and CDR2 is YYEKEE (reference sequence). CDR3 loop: CASSWRQAAYNEQFF. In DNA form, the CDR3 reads TGTGCCAGCAGCTGGAGACAGGCAGCCTACAATGAGCAGTTCTTC.